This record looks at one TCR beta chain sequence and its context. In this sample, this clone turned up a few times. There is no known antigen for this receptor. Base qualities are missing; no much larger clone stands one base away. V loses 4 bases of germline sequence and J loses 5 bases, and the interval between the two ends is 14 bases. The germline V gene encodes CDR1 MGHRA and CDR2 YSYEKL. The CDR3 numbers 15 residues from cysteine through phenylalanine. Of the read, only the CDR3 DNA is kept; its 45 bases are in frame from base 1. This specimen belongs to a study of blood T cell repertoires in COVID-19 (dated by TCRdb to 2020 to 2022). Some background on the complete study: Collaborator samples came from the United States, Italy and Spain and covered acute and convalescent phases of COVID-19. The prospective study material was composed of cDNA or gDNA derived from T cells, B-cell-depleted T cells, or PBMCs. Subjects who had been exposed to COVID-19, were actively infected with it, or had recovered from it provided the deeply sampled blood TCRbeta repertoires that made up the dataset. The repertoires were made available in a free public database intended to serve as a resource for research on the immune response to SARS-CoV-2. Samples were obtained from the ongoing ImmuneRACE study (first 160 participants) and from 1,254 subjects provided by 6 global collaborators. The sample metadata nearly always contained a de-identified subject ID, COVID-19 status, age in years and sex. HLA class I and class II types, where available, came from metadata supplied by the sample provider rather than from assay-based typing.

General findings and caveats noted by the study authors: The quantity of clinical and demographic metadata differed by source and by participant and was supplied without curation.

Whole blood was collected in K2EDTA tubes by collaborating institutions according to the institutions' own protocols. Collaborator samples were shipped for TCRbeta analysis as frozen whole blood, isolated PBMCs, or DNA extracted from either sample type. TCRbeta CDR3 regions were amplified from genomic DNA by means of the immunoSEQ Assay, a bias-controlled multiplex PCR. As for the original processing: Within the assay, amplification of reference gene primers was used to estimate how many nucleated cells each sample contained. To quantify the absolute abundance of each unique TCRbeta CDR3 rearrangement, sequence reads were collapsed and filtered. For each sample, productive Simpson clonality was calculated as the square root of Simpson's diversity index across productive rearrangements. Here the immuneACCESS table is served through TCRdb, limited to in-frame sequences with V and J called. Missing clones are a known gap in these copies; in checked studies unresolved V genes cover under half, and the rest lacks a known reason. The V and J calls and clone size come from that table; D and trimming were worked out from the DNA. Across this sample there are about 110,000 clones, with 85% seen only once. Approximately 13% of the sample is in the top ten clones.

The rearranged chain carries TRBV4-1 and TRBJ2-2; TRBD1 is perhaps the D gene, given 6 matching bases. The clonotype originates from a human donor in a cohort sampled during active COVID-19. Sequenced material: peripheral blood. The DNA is TGCGCCAGCAGCCCACATTACAGGGAAACCGGGGAGCTGTTTTTT. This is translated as CASSPHYRETGELFF.